This TCR beta chain is drawn from a study of T cell repertoires in cytomegalovirus infection. The overall study: Evidence of both CMV infection and a matching HLA type came from public TCR beta signatures.

The germline V gene has CDR1 SGHNT and CDR2 YYREEE (reference sequence). The V end was cut by 2 bases, the J end by 9 bases, with 14 bases between. The CDR3 length is 14 residues. TCRdb independently ran MiXCR on the reads; one entry per CDR3 protein. Of fewer than 550,000 distinct CDR3 sequences in the sample, approximately 31% were seen once. To note about this clonotype: No antigen is known for it.

Study conclusions and caveats: The cumulative frequency of public TCR beta families distinguished individuals who carried CMV together with the relevant HLA. The ex vivo response was dominated by HLA-C-restricted CMV-specific TCR beta clonotypes.

Sequencing used PBMCs. The genes are TRBV5-4 and TRBJ2-2, with a tentative D call TRBD1 (6 bases). The origin of this receptor is a human donor in good health (CMV status not recorded). Some clones in this sample may be carry-over from other donors' samples. CDR3 coding DNA: TGTGCCAGCAGCTTAGGACAGTGCCTTCGGGAGCTGTTTTTT. Protein: CASSLGQCLRELFF.